The T cell receptor beta chain described here comes from a study of cytomegalovirus exposure and HLA in healthy donors. Study information: Prior work identified around 120 million unique TCR beta sequences in roughly 180 million T cells.

PCR primers comprised 60 Vbeta and 13 Jbeta primers. Only in-frame clones appear in the TCRdb table, and some are missing; sequencing was by immunoSEQ multiplex PCR. Of approximately 100,000 clones listed, roughly 70% were seen once; the top ten hold under 2.5%. Germline CDR1 reads MDHEN; CDR2 reads SYDVKM. This CDR3 region has 10 residues. This TCR was sampled from a middle-aged man in good health and CMV-seronegative. This chain links TRBV28 with TRBJ2-7; D is perhaps TRBD1 (5 bases). The sample consisted of PBMCs. CDR3 loop: CQGAFYEQYF. In DNA, the CDR3 is TGTCAGGGTGCTTTCTACGAGCAGTACTTC.